This TCR beta chain was identified in a study of T cell responses to AZD1222 COVID-19 vaccine. Study details: Analysis merged second doses at about 4 or about 12 weeks.

Method: immunoSEQ multiplex PCR; TCRdb's copy keeps in-frame clones and lacks some. Here the sample spans about 140,000 clones, more than 80% being singletons. For this clone: The antigen remains undetermined.

Findings and caveats of the study: Dominant at 160-218 and 743-854, vaccine-associated CD4 TCRs also spanned spike. Spike-specific TCR breadth and depth grew following two AZD1222 doses. Most donors were white British and more were female, and clonal diversity was possibly underestimated.

Here the sequenced sample was peripheral blood, taken on day 0 of AZD1222 vaccination. The TCR was taken from an adult in good health.

CDR3 residues: CASSLTTGVTEAFF. In DNA form, the CDR3 reads TGCGCCAGCAGCCTTACGACAGGGGTCACTGAAGCTTTCTTT. The chain is built from TRBV4-1 and TRBJ1-1, with 8 bases fitting TRBD1. This CDR3 is built from 14 residues. The V gene's germline CDR1 is MGHRA and CDR2 YSYEKL. J gave up 4 bases and V 4 bases, and 5 bases lay outside the gene matches.